These 9 T cell receptor beta chains originate from one sample sequenced in a study of OX40 agonist ivuxolimab in advanced cancers. Profiling relied on immunoSEQ multiplex PCR, and the TCRdb table lists in-frame clones only, not all of them. The data hold tens of thousands of clones, with 80% to 90% observed a single time. The sample here was CD4+ or CD8+ T cells sorted from blood, taken in a trial of the OX40 agonist ivuxolimab. The receptors were gathered from an adult with an advanced solid tumor such as melanoma, head and neck, liver or kidney cancer.

The J gene is TRBJ2-7, the V gene TRBV9; TRBD2 is a possible D gene (5 bases). Germline V CDR1 and CDR2: SGDLS, YYNGEE. This CDR3 spans 15 amino acids. Trimming pared 1 base from V and 3 bases from J, leaving 14 bases between. The CDR3 reads CASSVNGGHNYEQYF. CDR3 nucleotide sequence: TGTGCCAGCAGCGTAAACGGCGGGCATAACTACGAGCAGTACTTC.

This clone came up once. J is TRBJ2-7 and V is TRBV28; 11 bases line up with TRBD1. Unmatched junction bases numbered 2, after V lost 6 bases and J lost 4 bases. Germline CDR1 and CDR2: MDHEN and SYDVKM. The CDR3 has 13 amino acids. This chain's CDR3 is CASSGQGAYEQYF. The CDR3 DNA follows: TGTGCCAGCAGCGGACAGGGGGCTTACGAGCAGTACTTC.

The V and J genes are TRBV28 and TRBJ2-1; TRBD2 matches 11 bases. The germline V gene has CDR1 MDHEN and CDR2 SYDVKM. The CDR3 spans 15 residues. The ends lost 11 bases at V and 10 bases at J; junction bases unmatched: 16. The CDR3 loop reads CASWGLAGGPVEQFF. The CDR3 DNA reads TGTGCCTCTTGGGGGCTAGCGGGAGGCCCGGTAGAGCAGTTCTTC.

The chain uses TRBV5-1 and TRBJ1-2; D not resolved. This CDR3 region has 14 residues. Germline CDR1 and CDR2: SGHRS and YFSETQ. V was shortened by 0 bases and J by 2 bases, with 8 bases between the two germline ends. CDR3 protein: CASSLVSENYGYTF. The CDR3 nucleotides are TGCGCCAGCAGCTTGGTGTCCGAGAACTATGGCTACACCTTC.

The chain employs TRBV5-3 and TRBJ2-3; maybe TRBD2 (5 bases). TRBV5-3 is recorded as an ORF, its role being uncertain. The CDR3 extends over 15 amino acids. The V and J ends lost 8 bases and 0 bases respectively, with 16 bases between them. DNA for the CDR3: TGTGCCAGCAGCCCGGACTTTTTGAGCACAGATACGCAGTATTTT. It translates to CASSPDFLSTDTQYF.

This clone was seen only once. The chain combines TRBV5-5 with TRBJ1-2, with D tentatively TRBD1 (5 bases). Trimming left V 5 bases short and J 6 bases short, with 14 bases between. Germline-derived CDR1 and CDR2 are SGHKS and YYEKEE (reference sequence). There are 13 residues in the CDR3. The CDR3 loop reads CASRRGTRDGYTF. CDR3 in DNA: TGTGCCAGCAGGCGTGGGACCAGGGATGGCTACACCTTC.

V and J are TRBV19 and TRBJ2-1; the match to TRBD2 covers 9 bases. V shed 6 bases and J 1 base; nucleotides not matched to a gene: 10. CDR3 size: 17 residues. Germline assignment: CDR1 LNHDA and CDR2 SQIVND (reference sequence). The CDR3 loop is CASSAHSGRTSYNEQFF. The CDR3 region has the DNA TGTGCCAGTAGCGCTCACAGCGGGAGGACTTCCTACAATGAGCAGTTCTTC.

In this sample, this clone turned up a few times. The chain links TRBV19 to TRBJ2-1; 11 bases align to TRBD2. CDR1 is LNHDA and CDR2 is SQIVND in the germline V gene (reference sequence). The CDR3 runs 15 residues. V gave up 1 base and J gave up 6 bases; unmatched junction bases: 2. CDR3 sequence: CASSIVLAGANEQFF. The CDR3 nucleotides are TGTGCCAGTAGTATAGTACTAGCGGGGGCCAATGAGCAGTTCTTC.

The chain uses TRBV20-1 and TRBJ1-1, with 7 bases identical to TRBD1. Germline V gene lookup returns CDR1 DFQATT and CDR2 SNEGSKA (reference sequence). This CDR3 spans 11 amino acids. The V segment lost 4 bases and the J segment 6 bases; nucleotides outside the gene matches: 2. DNA of the CDR3: TGCAGTGCTAATCAGGGGGCTGAAGCTTTCTTT. This codes for CSANQGAEAFF.